These T cell receptor beta chains were read from a single sample in a study of blood T cell repertoires in COVID-19. TCRdb's table, derived via immunoSEQ multiplex PCR, lists solely in-frame clones and lacks some. The table has 95,000 to 110,000 clones, approximately 88% seen once; the top ten hold 4.9%. The sample consisted of peripheral blood. Source of these receptors: a man between 40 and 49 years old with active or convalescent COVID-19. The CDR3 runs from the conserved cysteine through the conserved F or W. Each record gives: CDR3 protein, CDR3 DNA, clone size, D gene, J gene, V gene. D genes are given only for firm matches. A row's size may be missing; if present it is once, few, many or a size class.

CATQGTGGAGGYTF TGTGCCACCCAAGGGACAGGGGGCGCAGGCGGCTACACCTTC once TRBD1 TRBJ1-2 TRBV28
CASWREMNTEAFF TGTGCCAGCTGGCGGGAGATGAACACTGAAGCTTTCTTT - - TRBJ1-1 TRBV28
CASSPDRPSYNEQFF TGCGCCAGCAGCCCCGACAGGCCGTCCTACAATGAGCAGTTCTTC - - TRBJ2-1 TRBV5-1
CASSQEFGTAYGYTF TGCGCCAGCAGCCAAGAATTTGGGACAGCCTATGGCTACACCTTC - TRBD1 TRBJ1-2 TRBV4-3
CASTGASTDTQYF TGTGCCAGCACTGGGGCTAGCACAGATACGCAGTATTTT - - TRBJ2-3 TRBV9
CATSDPTGRQYF TGTGCCACCAGTGATCCTACAGGGAGACAGTACTTC - - TRBJ2-7 TRBV24-1
CAWSVGGPVGPQYF TGTGCCTGGAGTGTGGGAGGGCCGGTGGGTCCGCAGTATTTT - TRBD2 TRBJ2-3 TRBV30
CASSPGGTNIQYF TGTGCCAGTAGTCCCGGGGGGACAAACATTCAGTACTTC - TRBD2 TRBJ2-4 TRBV19
CASSVGQGFTDTQYF TGTGCCAGCAGCGTGGGACAGGGGTTCACAGATACGCAGTATTTT - TRBD1 TRBJ2-3 TRBV9
CASSPGTPFSYNEQFF TGTGCCAGCAGCCCGGGGACACCTTTCTCCTACAATGAGCAGTTCTTC - - TRBJ2-1 TRBV9
CASSELKSGDGNSPLHF TGTGCCAGCAGTGAACTCAAGTCAGGGGATGGCAATTCACCCCTCCACTTT - - TRBJ1-6 TRBV25-1
CASSGQRTGELFF TGTGCCAGCAGCGGTCAGAGGACCGGGGAGCTGTTTTTT - - TRBJ2-2 TRBV2
CASSTTSGRGEQFF TGTGCCAGCTCAACTACTAGCGGGAGAGGTGAGCAGTTCTTC once TRBD2 TRBJ2-1 TRBV18
CASSLSSIRDSYNSPLHF TGTGCCAGCAGTTTATCCAGCATCCGGGACAGCTACAATTCACCCCTCCACTTT - TRBD1 TRBJ1-6 TRBV28
CSVEGTPSKTGELFF TGCAGCGTTGAGGGGACACCTTCGAAAACCGGGGAGCTGTTTTTT - - TRBJ2-2 TRBV29-1
CASSWTSTNTGELFF TGTGCCAGCAGTTGGACTAGTACGAACACCGGGGAGCTGTTTTTT few TRBD2 TRBJ2-2 TRBV6-2/TRBV6-3
CASSIGGTGATEAFF TGTGCCAGTAGTATTGGCGGGACAGGGGCCACTGAAGCTTTCTTT - TRBD1 TRBJ1-1 TRBV19
CASSFPGAVDTGELFF TGCGCCAGCAGCTTTCCTGGGGCTGTCGACACCGGGGAGCTGTTTTTT - - TRBJ2-2 TRBV5-1
CASSLSTPPRAGNTIYF TGTGCCAGCAGTTTATCAACCCCCCCGCGGGCTGGAAACACCATATATTTT - - TRBJ1-3 TRBV27
CSVGSGNEQFF TGCAGCGTTGGTAGCGGGAATGAGCAGTTCTTC - TRBD2 TRBJ2-1 TRBV29-1
CASSRALDWGGIGNQPQHF TGTGCCAGCAGTAGGGCATTGGACTGGGGGGGTATCGGCAATCAGCCCCAGCATTTT - - TRBJ1-5 TRBV28
CASTATRSYGYTF TGTGCCAGCACCGCCACCCGCAGCTATGGCTACACCTTC - - TRBJ1-2 TRBV28
CASRGGSDYNEQFF TGTGCCAGCAGAGGCGGGAGTGACTACAATGAGCAGTTCTTC - TRBD2 TRBJ2-1 TRBV27
CAILGPMNTEAFF TGTGCCATCCTAGGTCCAATGAACACTGAAGCTTTCTTT - - TRBJ1-1 TRBV28
CASSMMVSSYEQYF TGTGCCAGTAGTATGATGGTCAGCTCCTACGAGCAGTACTTC few - TRBJ2-7 TRBV19
CASSLDGGGQPQHF TGTGCCAGCAGCTTAGACGGGGGAGGGCAGCCCCAGCATTTT - - TRBJ1-5 TRBV7-2
CASRTGTSANYGYTF TGTGCCAGCAGAACCGGGACAAGTGCTAACTATGGCTACACCTTC - - TRBJ1-2 TRBV27
CASTEGGGGVGYEQYF TGTGCCAGCACCGAAGGAGGAGGCGGGGTCGGTTACGAGCAGTACTTC - - TRBJ2-7 TRBV3-1/TRBV3-2
CATPSHSVQETQYF TGTGCCACCCCCTCCCATAGCGTGCAAGAGACCCAGTACTTC - - TRBJ2-5 TRBV6-4
CASRTGNFNTEAFF TGTGCCAGTAGGACAGGGAACTTCAACACTGAAGCTTTCTTT - TRBD1 TRBJ1-1 TRBV19
CVRSCLYLAGLYNEQFF TGTGTCAGAAGCTGCTTATACTTGGCGGGCCTCTACAATGAGCAGTTCTTC - - TRBJ2-1 TRBV7-5
CASSIGLVADTQYF TGTGCCAGTAGTATAGGACTAGTGGCAGATACGCAGTATTTT - - TRBJ2-3 TRBV19
CASSPLGPEYEQYF TGTGCCAGCAGCCCATTGGGCCCTGAGTACGAGCAGTACTTC - - TRBJ2-7 TRBV7-2
CASSFWASGNNEQFF TGTGCCAGCAGTTTCTGGGCTAGCGGTAACAATGAGCAGTTCTTC - TRBD2 TRBJ2-1 TRBV28